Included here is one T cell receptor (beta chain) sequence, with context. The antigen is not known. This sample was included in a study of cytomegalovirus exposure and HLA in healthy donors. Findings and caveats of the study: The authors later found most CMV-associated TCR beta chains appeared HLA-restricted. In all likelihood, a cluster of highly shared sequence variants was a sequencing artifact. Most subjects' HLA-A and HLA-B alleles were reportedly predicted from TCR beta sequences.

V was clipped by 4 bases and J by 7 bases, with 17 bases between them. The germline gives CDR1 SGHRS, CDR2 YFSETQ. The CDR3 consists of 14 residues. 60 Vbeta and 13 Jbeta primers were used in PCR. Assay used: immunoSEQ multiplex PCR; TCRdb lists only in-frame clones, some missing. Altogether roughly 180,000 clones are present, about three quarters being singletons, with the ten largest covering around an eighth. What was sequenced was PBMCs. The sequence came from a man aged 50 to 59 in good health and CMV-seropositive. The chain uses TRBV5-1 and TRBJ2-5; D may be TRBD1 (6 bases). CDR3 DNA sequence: TGCGCCAGCAGCGAGGCCCCAGGGGATGTGACCCAGTACTTC. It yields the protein CASSEAPGDVTQYF.